The 12 T cell receptor beta chains presented below share a single source sample, sequenced in a study of T cells expressing NK-cell markers. No DNA is given; TCRdb re-called the 5' RACE reads and lists each CDR3 protein once. In all, the sample yields hundreds of thousands of distinct CDR3 sequences. Input material: blood T cells: a sorted CD56 or NKG2C T cell subset, CD4+ or CD8+ T cells, or bulk PBMC T cells (not recorded which). The receptors stem from a woman aged 18-69 years in good health.

The chain joins TRBV5-1 to TRBJ2-5; TCRdb lists TRBD2, though no DNA is available to test this call. The CDR3 consists of 15 residues. Germline lookup yields CDR1 SGHRS and CDR2 YFSETQ. The CDR3: CATKASSGSWETQYF.

V gene TRBV27 combines with J gene TRBJ2-1; TCRdb proposes TRBD1, but this gene call is untestable without DNA. Germline CDR1 reads MNHEY; CDR2 reads SMNVEV (reference sequence). The CDR3 has 12 residues. The CDR3 loop reads CASTSQGNEQFF.

The V call is TRBV20-1, the J call TRBJ1-2; as DNA is missing, the TRBD1 call by TCRdb cannot be tested. CDR1 is DFQATT and CDR2 is SNEGSKA in the germline V gene (reference sequence). This CDR3 is built from 13 residues. The chain's CDR3 is CSARGAGERGYTF.

This sequence joins TRBV12-3 or TRBV12-4 and TRBJ2-4. This CDR3 has 15 amino acids. CDR3 in amino acids: CASSLFEIAKNIQYF.

The chain joins TRBV5-1 to TRBJ2-1; TCRdb's D call of TRBD1 is untestable without DNA. Germline V gene sequence: CDR1 SGHRS, CDR2 YFSETQ. This CDR3 has 18 amino acids. CDR3 region: CASSLDPRQGAPYNEQFF.

CDR3 sequence reads: CASSPVNVGNTEAFF. The J gene is TRBJ1-1, the V gene TRBV7-9. The CDR3 extends over 15 amino acids. Germline CDR1 is SEHNR and CDR2 is FQNEAQ (reference sequence). The full variable domain, with the rest looked up from reference TRBV7-9 and TRBJ1-1, is DTGVSQNPRHKITKRGQNVTFRCDPISEHNRLYWYRQTLGQGPEFLTYFQNEAQLEKSRLLSDRFSAERPKGSFSTLEIQRTEQGDSAMYLCASSPVNVGNTEAFFGQGTRLTVV.

The chain joins TRBV9 to TRBJ2-7; TCRdb's D gene call, TRBD2, goes unchecked for lack of DNA. The length of the CDR3 is 15 residues. Looked up from germline, CDR1 is SGDLS and CDR2 is YYNGEE. CDR3 sequence: CASSVGTSLSYEQYF.

The CDR3 is CSARSVGRVGGSVTEAFF. The gene calls are TRBV20-1 and TRBJ1-1; absent DNA, TCRdb's TRBD1 call cannot be checked. There are 18 residues in the CDR3. Germline V gene data show CDR1 as DFQATT and CDR2 as SNEGSKA (reference sequence).

The chain joins TRBV29-1 to TRBJ2-2; with no DNA, the TCRdb D assignment of TRBD2 cannot be verified. CDR1 is SQVTM, CDR2 ANQGSEA, per germline. The CDR3 has 15 residues. CDR3 amino acids: CSVAGLRDSSLELFF.

The chain carries TRBV6-5 and TRBJ2-2; as DNA is missing, the TRBD2 call by TCRdb cannot be tested. The germline CDR1 and CDR2 sequences are MNHEY and SVGAGI. The CDR3 has 15 amino acids. CDR3 sequence reads: CASSYLAGNTGELFF.

The V gene is TRBV12-3 or TRBV12-4, the J gene TRBJ2-3; TCRdb designates TRBD2, a call that cannot be tested without DNA. This CDR3 is built from 15 residues. CDR3 amino acids: CASSPAGSGIDTQYF.

The rearrangement joins TRBV3-1 to TRBJ2-2. The CDR3 is 12 amino acids. Germline assignment: CDR1 LGHDT and CDR2 YNNKEL (reference sequence). CDR3: CASSQVAGELFF.